Listed here is a single T cell receptor beta chain. These data originate in a study of blood T cell repertoires in COVID-19. Study-level information: Samples of COVID-19 (acute and convalescent) were obtained from the United States, Italy and Spain. T cells, B-cell-depleted T cells, or PBMCs supplied cDNA or gDNA.

Original data processing: The assay estimated nucleated cells by amplifying reference gene primers. This table comes from immunoSEQ multiplex PCR, and its TCRdb copy is limited to in-frame clones, with some not included. V and J calls plus clone size are reproduced from that table; the DNA served to infer D and trimming. The sample carries about 130,000 clones, about 83% recorded once. CDR3 length: 16 amino acids. Germline values: CDR1 MDHEN, CDR2 SYDVKM. Trimming left V 5 bases short and J 5 bases short, with 21 bases between. This clonotype originated in a man in his 60s with acute or convalescent COVID-19. Sequencing was done on a sample of peripheral blood. The chain is built from TRBV28 and TRBJ1-2, with a possible D match to TRBD1 (5 bases). CDR3 protein: CASSLTALRGLYGYTF. CDR3 nucleotide sequence: TGTGCCAGCAGTCTAACCGCTCTCCGGGGACTTTATGGCTACACCTTC.